This T cell receptor beta chain was retrieved from a study of PD-1 blockade in classical Hodgkin lymphoma. Whole-study findings and limits: Newly diagnosed patients were reported to start with lower TCR diversity than healthy donors. Patients were excluded if nivolumab began under 1 year after ASCT (the autologous transplant). CD8+ TCR diversity did not rise significantly by C4D1, unlike CD4+.

Regarding this clone: Its specificity is not known.

Repertoires were generated with immunoSEQ multiplex PCR, while TCRdb's copy carries only in-frame clones and drops some. The repertoire holds about 19,000 clones, with around 79% as singletons. V was clipped by 2 bases and J by 1 base, with 5 bases between them. Germline V gene lookup returns CDR1 LGHNA and CDR2 YSLEER. This CDR3 has 13 residues. Every patient relapsed after autologous stem cell transplantation, and brentuximab vedotin exposure varied. The source is a human donor with classical Hodgkin lymphoma. The rearrangement links TRBV4-3 to TRBJ1-2, with no clear D. This specimen consisted of peripheral blood mononuclear cells (PBMCs), obtained before the second cycle of nivolumab. The CDR3 nucleotides read TGCGCCAGCAGCCAAACAAATAACTATGGCTACACCTTC. It encodes CASSQTNNYGYTF.